The TCR beta chain described here comes from a study of T cell repertoires in cytomegalovirus infection. Study information: Based on public TCR beta signatures, there were indications of CMV infection and of a matching HLA type.

Germline V lookup: CDR1 SEHNR, CDR2 FQNEAQ (reference sequence). Deletions cut 0 bases from V and 4 bases from J, with 10 bases between. The CDR3 contains 15 residues. Concerning this clonotype: The antigen is not known.

Points from the study as a whole: Dominant in the ex vivo response were TCR beta clonotypes restricted by HLA-C and specific for CMV. Adding up the frequency of public TCR beta families identified people who carried CMV plus the relevant HLA.

TCRdb re-called the reads with MiXCR, one entry per CDR3 protein. Of about 230,000 distinct CDR3 sequences listed, roughly 22% were seen once; the top ten hold roughly 18%. The chain employs TRBV7-9 and TRBJ2-1; D could derive from TRBD1 or TRBD2 (5 bases each). The specimen was CD8+ T cells from PBMCs. The clonotype was recovered from a human donor in good health (CMV status not recorded). Some clones in this sample may be carry-over from other donors' samples. The CDR3 is CASSLARDGYNEQFF. The CDR3 coding sequence is TGTGCCAGCAGCTTAGCGAGGGACGGATACAATGAGCAGTTCTTC. Together with reference TRBV7-9 and TRBJ2-1, the CDR3 gives the full variable domain: DTGVSQNPRHKITKRGQNVTFRCDPISEHNRLYWYRQTLGQGPEFLTYFQNEAQLEKSRLLSDRFSAERPKGSFSTLEIQRTEQGDSAMYLCASSLARDGYNEQFFGPGTRLTVL.